This T cell receptor beta chain came from a study of blood T cell repertoires in COVID-19. About the study: Both acute and convalescent COVID-19 samples were obtained from the United States, Italy and Spain. T cells, B-cell-depleted T cells, or PBMCs provided the cDNA or gDNA that served as material.

Authors' methods: Reference gene primer amplification in the assay estimated nucleated cell counts. Measured with immunoSEQ multiplex PCR; TCRdb has only the in-frame clones, and not every one. From that table come the V and J calls and clone size; the DNA was used to work out D and trimming. In the table there are hundreds of thousands of clones, approximately 88% of which are singletons. Germline CDR1 and CDR2: SEHNR and FQNEAQ (reference sequence). V shed 3 bases and J 5 bases; nucleotides not matched to a gene: 5. The CDR3 is 16 residues long. The rearrangement joins TRBV7-9 to TRBJ1-5; 12 bases fit TRBD1. Sequencing input: peripheral blood. This receptor was identified in a man aged 40-55 years with acute or convalescent COVID-19. The CDR3: CASSFGTGGIDQPQHF. In DNA, the CDR3 is TGTGCCAGCAGCTTCGGGACAGGGGGCATCGATCAGCCCCAGCATTTT.